Listed here are 14 T cell receptor beta chains from one sample, sequenced in a study of cytomegalovirus exposure and HLA in healthy donors. The PCR contained 60 Vbeta and 13 Jbeta primers. Using immunoSEQ multiplex PCR, the repertoire was profiled, and TCRdb retains in-frame clones only, with some absent. In the table there are over 60,000 clones, under 80% of which are singletons. The sample was PBMCs. The source is a male donor in good health and CMV-seropositive.

The chain combines TRBV12-5 with TRBJ2-3; 9 bases align to TRBD2. After removal of 0 bases from V and 4 bases from J, the junction contained 8 bases not matched to a gene. This CDR3 contains 17 residues. The germline CDR1 and CDR2 sequences are LGHNT and FRNRAP. In nucleotides, the CDR3 is TGTGCTAGTGGTTTGGTCGCGGGGGGGTATGGAGCAGATACGCAGTATTTT. It yields the protein CASGLVAGGYGADTQYF. The complete variable domain, with remaining parts taken from reference TRBV12-5 and TRBJ2-3, reads DARVTQTPRHKVTEMGQEVTMRCQPILGHNTVFWYRQTMMQGLELLAYFRNRAPLDDSGMPKDRFSAEMPDATLATLKIQPSEPRDSAVYFCASGLVAGGYGADTQYFGPGTRLTVL.

The CDR3 coding sequence is TGCGCCAGCAGCTTGGGCAGGGATTGGGCTAGCGGGAGGTATACAGATACGCAGTATTTT. Protein sequence: CASSLGRDWASGRYTDTQYF. This rearrangement joins TRBV5-1 to TRBJ2-3, with 11 bases lining up with TRBD2. The CDR3 covers 20 residues. V shed 0 bases and J 3 bases; nucleotides not matched to a gene: 15. Germline CDR1 and CDR2: SGHRS and YFSETQ.

The chain combines TRBV9 with TRBJ2-7, with D perhaps TRBD2 (7 bases). The germline gives CDR1 SGDLS, CDR2 YYNGEE. Trimming shortened V by 0 bases and J by 4 bases, and 14 bases separated the two germline ends. CDR3 length: 15 amino acids. The CDR3 sequence: CASSVGTGRVYEQYF. In nucleotides, the CDR3 is TGTGCCAGCAGCGTAGGAACAGGGAGGGTTTACGAGCAGTACTTC.

The V and J genes are TRBV29-1 and TRBJ2-3; 10 nucleotides agree with TRBD1. This CDR3 is built from 14 residues. V was clipped by 8 bases and J by 6 bases; unmatched bases: 11. Per germline, CDR1 SQVTM and CDR2 ANQGSEA. CDR3 in amino acids: CSYLRGTGDDTQYF. In DNA form, the CDR3 reads TGCAGCTACCTCCGAGGGACAGGGGACGATACGCAGTATTTT.

V is TRBV6-6 and J is TRBJ2-7, with D possibly being TRBD2 (6 bases). The CDR3 is 14 amino acids. In germline, CDR1 is MNHNY, CDR2 SVGAGI (reference sequence). V was trimmed by 6 bases and J by 0 bases, leaving 12 bases between them. This CDR3 is CASRYTGGSYEQYF. CDR3 sequence (DNA): TGTGCCAGCAGGTATACCGGGGGCTCCTACGAGCAGTACTTC.

The gene calls are TRBV11-2 and TRBJ1-2; perhaps TRBD1 as D (6 bases). CDR3 size: 15 residues. Trimming removed 0 bases at V and 4 bases at J, with 12 bases between. In germline, CDR1 is SGHAT, CDR2 FQNNGV. CDR3 sequence reads: CASSLDPMTGYGYTF. The CDR3 DNA reads as TGTGCCAGCAGCTTAGACCCGATGACAGGCTATGGCTACACCTTC. The full variable domain, rest sourced from reference TRBV11-2 and TRBJ1-2, is EAGVAQSPRYKIIEKRQSVAFWCNPISGHATLYWYQQILGQGPKLLIQFQNNGVVDDSQLPKDRFSAERLKGVDSTLKIQPAKLEDSAVYLCASSLDPMTGYGYTFGSGTRLTVV.

This clone was seen only once. The rearrangement links TRBV7-9 to TRBJ2-5, with 7 bases aligning to TRBD1. Losses at the gene ends were 6 bases for V and 11 bases for J; bases not matched to a gene: 18. The CDR3 sequence is 15 residues long. The germline V gene encodes CDR1 SEHNR and CDR2 FQNEAQ (reference sequence). The CDR3 bases are TGTGCCAGCAGGGAAAAGGGACAGCCAGATCGAGAGCAGTACTTC. Protein product: CASREKGQPDREQYF.

This sequence joins TRBV6-5 and TRBJ1-4; no firm D call. This CDR3 spans 14 amino acids. Germline CDR1 is MNHEY and CDR2 is SVGAGI. V lost 4 bases to trimming and J lost 0 bases, with 6 bases between them. CDR3 sequence reads: CASSSTPTNEKLFF. Written as DNA, the CDR3 is TGTGCCAGCAGTTCCACACCAACTAATGAAAAACTGTTTTTT.

In DNA form, the CDR3 reads TGTGCCAGCAGGAACAGGGCGCGTGGCTACACCTTC. This gives the protein CASRNRARGYTF. V and J are TRBV6-5 and TRBJ1-2; possible D gene TRBD1, 6 bases. Germline V gives CDR1 MNHEY, CDR2 SVGAGI. CDR3 length: 12 residues. Trimming shortened V by 6 bases and J by 7 bases, and 12 bases separated the two germline ends.

The V call is TRBV6-5, the J call TRBJ2-3; TRBD2 aligns across 7 bases. The germline V gene has CDR1 MNHEY and CDR2 SVGAGI. The V gene end was trimmed by 2 bases and the J gene end by 5 bases; junction bases not matched to a gene: 10. CDR3 length equals 16 residues. Here the CDR3 reads CASSYGSGGRGDTQYF. The CDR3 DNA is TGTGCCAGCAGTTACGGTTCGGGGGGACGTGGAGATACGCAGTATTTT.

This clone was seen a few times. The chain is built from TRBV7-2 and TRBJ1-6; D remains unclear. Germline V gene sequence: CDR1 SGHTA, CDR2 FQGNSA. Trimming removed 5 bases at V and 11 bases at J, with 10 bases between. CDR3 size: 12 residues. The CDR3 sequence is CASSTPPAPLHF. The CDR3 DNA follows: TGTGCCAGCAGCACACCTCCCGCACCCCTCCACTTT.

The chain uses TRBV18 and TRBJ2-1; TRBD2 aligns across 9 bases. Germline V gene data show CDR1 as KGHSH and CDR2 as LQKENI. The CDR3 is made up of 14 amino acids. Germline trimming cut 3 bases from V and 9 bases from J; bases unmatched to any gene: 6. In DNA form, the CDR3 reads TGTGCCAGCTCACCCTTAGCGGGAGAGGTTGAGCAGTTCTTC. Translating it yields CASSPLAGEVEQFF.

The chain couples TRBV6-5 to TRBJ2-7; 8 positions match TRBD1. There are 14 residues in the CDR3. V shed 3 bases and J 6 bases; nucleotides not matched to a gene: 7. CDR1 is MNHEY, CDR2 SVGAGI, per germline. Here the CDR3 reads CASSYSDRVGEQYF. CDR3 DNA sequence: TGTGCCAGCAGTTATTCGGACAGGGTTGGCGAGCAGTACTTC.

The chain is built from TRBV6-5 and TRBJ2-7, with TRBD1 identical over 12 bases. Germline CDR1 MNHEY, CDR2 SVGAGI. CDR3 length: 13 residues. The trim removed 8 bases at V and 2 bases at J, leaving 1 base unmatched. CDR3 nucleotides: TGTGCCAGCCGGGACAGGGGGCCCTACGAGCAGTACTTC. It codes for CASRDRGPYEQYF.